These T cell receptor beta chains were read from a single sample in a study of cytomegalovirus exposure and HLA in healthy donors. Repertoires were generated with immunoSEQ multiplex PCR, while TCRdb's copy carries only in-frame clones and drops some. The top ten clones hold 2.5% to 3.5% of a sample with 50,000 to 70,000 clones, around 62% of them seen once. Sample: PBMCs. The receptors were sampled from a man in his thirties or forties in good health and CMV-seronegative. Both conserved end residues are part of each CDR3. A D gene is named only where the DNA matches it firmly. Rows may omit the clone size; those that give it use once, few, many or a size class.

TRBJ1-2 TRBV13 NA NA TGTGCCAGCAGATCTAGGACAGTGCCATATGGCTACACCTTC CASRSRTVPYGYTF
TRBJ2-1 TRBV15 TRBD1 NA TGTGCCACCAGCGACAGGGGAAATGAGCAGTTCTTC CATSDRGNEQFF
TRBJ1-1 TRBV29-1 TRBD1 NA TGCAGCGTCGCAGGGACAGCCCGCGCTTTCTTT CSVAGTARAFF
TRBJ2-3 TRBV6-4 TRBD2 NA TGTGCCAGCAGCCTTCTAGCGGGGGTCCCAGATACGCAGTATTTT CASSLLAGVPDTQYF
TRBJ1-4 TRBV6-1 NA NA TGTGCCAGCAGTGACAATTTCGACAGGTGGAATGAAAAACTGTTTTTT CASSDNFDRWNEKLFF
TRBJ1-5 TRBV6-5 NA NA TGTGCCAGCAGCATTCAACAGGGATATCAGCCCCAGCATTTT CASSIQQGYQPQHF
TRBJ2-1 TRBV4-1 TRBD2 NA TGCGCCAGCAGCCAAGTGGCTAGCGGGGAAAGCTCCTACAATGAGCAGTTCTTC CASSQVASGESSYNEQFF
TRBJ2-7 TRBV6-5 TRBD1 once TGTGCCAGCAGTTTCTCGACAGGGGGATCCTACGAGCAGTACTTC CASSFSTGGSYEQYF
TRBJ1-5 TRBV18 TRBD1 NA TGTGCCAGCTCACGGGGACAGAACAATCAGCCCCAGCATTTT CASSRGQNNQPQHF
TRBJ2-2 TRBV6-4 NA NA TGTGCCAGCCGTCTCGACAGGCAGGCCGGGGAGCTGTTTTTT CASRLDRQAGELFF
TRBJ2-7 TRBV6-1 NA NA TGTGCCAGCAGTGAAATGCAGGGGAGTGCCTACGAGCAGTACTTC CASSEMQGSAYEQYF
TRBJ2-5 TRBV29-1 NA NA TGCAGCGTTGAAGATCGATTCGTGGACAAAAGGGCACCGCAAGAGACCCAGTACTTC CSVEDRFVDKRAPQETQYF
TRBJ2-3 TRBV2 TRBD2 NA TGTGCCAGCAGTGCCCTCGGGACTAGGTCAGATACGCAGTATTTT CASSALGTRSDTQYF
TRBJ1-4 TRBV6-5 TRBD1 NA TGTGCCAGCAGTACTGGGACAGCTAGTAATGAAAAACTGTTTTTT CASSTGTASNEKLFF
TRBJ2-7 TRBV6-1 TRBD2 NA TGTGCCAGCAGCAGGGAGGTAGCGGGGAATAGCGAGCAGTACTTC CASSREVAGNSEQYF
TRBJ1-2 TRBV6-5 NA NA TGTGCCAGCAGTTACAGAACAGGACCTAACTATGGCTACACCTTC CASSYRTGPNYGYTF
TRBJ2-7 TRBV10-3 TRBD2 NA TGTGCCACCGGGGGGTGGCAATACGAGCAGTACTTC CATGGWQYEQYF
TRBJ1-5 TRBV9 TRBD1 NA TGTGCCAGCAGCGTAGCAGGGGGCGCAGTTCAGCCCCAGCATTTT CASSVAGGAVQPQHF
TRBJ2-5 TRBV2 TRBD1 once TGTGCCGTCAGTCCGGGACAGGGAAAAGAGACCCAGTACTTC CAVSPGQGKETQYF
TRBJ2-5 TRBV30 NA NA TGTGCCTGGAGTTTTAGTGGTGGCCAAGAGACCCAGTACTTC CAWSFSGGQETQYF
TRBJ2-7 TRBV30 TRBD2 NA TGTGCCTGGAGTGTGGCGGGGGGGCCCTACGAGCAGTACTTC CAWSVAGGPYEQYF
TRBJ2-2 TRBV6-1 NA NA TGTGCCAGCAGTGAACACAGCACCGGGGAGCTGTTTTTT CASSEHSTGELFF
TRBJ2-7 TRBV6-1 NA once TGTGCCAGCAGTGACACTAAGCCGGGGGAGCAGTACTTC CASSDTKPGEQYF
TRBJ1-3 TRBV6-4 NA NA TGTGCCAGGGGGGGACGGCCTGGAAACACCATATATTTT CARGGRPGNTIYF
TRBJ2-3 TRBV15 NA NA TGTGCCACCAGCAGGCCAGACTCAGATACGCAGTATTTT CATSRPDSDTQYF
TRBJ2-5 TRBV29-1 TRBD2 NA TGCAGCGTTGATTGGCGGGGGGGCCAAGAGACCCAGTACTTC CSVDWRGGQETQYF
TRBJ2-3 TRBV7-9 TRBD2 many TGTGCCAGCAGCAAAGGACTAGCGGGGGATCGGGATACGCAGTATTTT CASSKGLAGDRDTQYF
TRBJ2-7 TRBV10-2 NA NA TGCGCCAGCAGTGAGTCGGTTGCTAATTCCTACGAGCAGTACTTC CASSESVANSYEQYF
TRBJ1-5 TRBV30 NA NA TGTGCCTGGAATTTGGGGGGTAATCAGCCCCAGCATTTT CAWNLGGNQPQHF
TRBJ1-1 TRBV27 TRBD1 once TGTGCCAGCAACTACAGGGGGAGCACTGAAGCTTTCTTT CASNYRGSTEAFF
TRBJ2-5 TRBV7-2 TRBD1 NA TGTGCCAGCAGCCTCGGACAGGGAACCGAGACCCAGTACTTC CASSLGQGTETQYF
TRBJ2-7 TRBV6-1 NA NA TGTGCCAGCAGTACAGCCTACGAGCAGTACTTC CASSTAYEQYF
TRBJ2-7 TRBV7-2 NA NA TGTGCCAGCAGCTTACAGGGGGGTTACTACGAGCAGTACTTC CASSLQGGYYEQYF
TRBJ1-1 TRBV18 NA NA TGTGCCAGCTCACCCCCCGGGGTGGCCATGAACACTGAAGCTTTCTTT CASSPPGVAMNTEAFF
TRBJ1-2 TRBV5-4 TRBD1 few TGTGCCAGCAGCTCGGGACAGGGTGGGAATATCTATGGCTACACCTTC CASSSGQGGNIYGYTF